This is a list of T cell receptor beta chains from one sample in a study of CD8 T cells in ankylosing spondylitis. MiXCR was run by TCRdb on the 5' RACE reads, yielding one entry per CDR3 protein. This table holds 150,000 or so distinct CDR3 sequences, approximately 20% found once. Sequenced: blood, either unsorted or a sorted T cell fraction (not recorded which). These TCRs come from a male donor with ankylosing spondylitis or in good health (not recorded which). CDR3s include the opening cysteine and the closing phenylalanine or tryptophan. The size entry is marked missing in some rows and otherwise reads once, few, many or a size class.

>TRBV10-3|many
CAISGYSGQETQYF
>TRBV5-1|few
CASSFDRGRMGELFF
>TRBV11-3|NA
CASSLGVGLAGGFYNEQFF
>TRBV5-1|many
CASRPTGGHNSPLHF
>TRBV20-1|many
CSAMAGAYEQYF
>TRBV28|NA
CASESSTDTQYF
>TRBV6-1|many
CASSRLAGDNHEQYF
>TRBV28|NA
CASLQVAGELFF
>TRBV12-3/TRBV12-4|many
CASSLDVQKNIQYF
>TRBV5-5|many
CASSWGYNEQFF
>TRBV9|many
CASSPRISGMGWEQYF
>TRBV7-2|few
CASSLSTGGESPLHF
>TRBV24-1|many
CATSDLLAEGLETQYF
>TRBV12-3/TRBV12-4|NA
CASSYTGSNQPQHF
>TRBV5-1|NA
CASSVGTSGTQETQYF
>TRBV20-1|many
CSARRSGHNEQFF
>TRBV29-1|few
CSVQLAGNTDTQYF
>TRBV23-1|NA
CASSLAPGQGGRETQYF
>TRBV29-1|few
CSAARTANTGELFF
>TRBV12-3/TRBV12-4|many
CASSISGFGGETQYF
>TRBV10-1|NA
CASRSGRNTGELFF
>TRBV7-2|NA
CASSLGVSSETQYF
>TRBV12-3/TRBV12-4|many
CASTPDRRDTQYF
>TRBV5-1|many
CASSLARLQDTGELFF
>TRBV20-1|many
CSARPPRGRNTEAFF
>TRBV28|few
CASGVFIGSGANVLTF
>TRBV10-3|once
CASGDPQLTEKLFF
>TRBV7-2|NA
CTSSLVFSSGSYNEQFF